Presented here are 15 T cell receptor beta chains from one specimen sequenced in a study of shared clonotypes between healthy human individuals. Produced via immunoSEQ multiplex PCR; TCRdb's table is partial and in-frame only. The table includes fewer than 600,000 clones, around 76% detected once. Input material: PBMCs. The receptors here all came from a middle-aged woman in good health. Some clones in this sample may be carry-over from other donors' samples.

The chain combines TRBV4-1 with TRBJ2-7, with 11 positions matching TRBD2. CDR1 is MGHRA, CDR2 YSYEKL, per germline. V lost 3 bases and J lost 3; bases outside the gene matches: 10. The CDR3 has 17 amino acids. The CDR3 is CASSHFQGLAGRYEQYF. The DNA for the CDR3 is TGCGCCAGCAGCCACTTCCAAGGACTAGCGGGCCGCTACGAGCAGTACTTC.

This chain connects TRBV7-2 to TRBJ2-2, with D tentatively TRBD2 (5 bases). The CDR3 length is 13 residues. CDR1 is SGHTA and CDR2 is FQGNSA in the germline V gene. Trimming stripped 5 bases from V and 7 bases from J, with 11 bases between. CDR3 in DNA: TGTGCCAGCAGCCGAGGGTTCGTCGGGGAGCTGTTTTTT. Translation: CASSRGFVGELFF.

This clone was found a few times. CDR3 residues: CASSLGTDNEQFF. The CDR3 region has the DNA TGCGCCAGCAGCTTGGGTACCGACAATGAGCAGTTCTTC. The V and J genes are TRBV5-1 and TRBJ2-1; D not resolved. There are 13 residues in the CDR3. V gave up 0 bases and J gave up 5 bases, with 6 bases separating them. Looked up from germline, CDR1 is SGHRS and CDR2 is YFSETQ. Variable domain in full (rest from reference TRBV5-1 and TRBJ2-1): KAGVTQTPRYLIKTRGQQVTLSCSPISGHRSVSWYQQTPGQGLQFLFEYFSETQRNKGNFPGRFSGRQFSNSRSEMNVSTLELGDSALYLCASSLGTDNEQFFGPGTRLTVL.

This clone was seen more than once but under ten times. This chain uses TRBV5-6 with TRBJ2-7; 8 bases map to TRBD1. This CDR3 is 16 amino acids long. With 4 bases clipped from V and 7 bases from J, the junction kept 16 bases outside the gene matches. Looked up from germline, CDR1 is SGHDT and CDR2 is YYEEEE. CDR3 bases: TGTGCCAGCAGCCTCGGGGCCGGACAGGGACCTAGAGAGCAGTACTTC. Translating gives CASSLGAGQGPREQYF.

The chain joins TRBV9 to TRBJ2-7; the match to TRBD2 covers 12 bases. Germline V gives CDR1 SGDLS, CDR2 YYNGEE. The CDR3 contains 14 residues. The trim removed 3 bases at V and 6 bases at J, leaving 4 bases unmatched. The CDR3 DNA is TGTGCCAGCAGCGGACTGACTAGCGGGGGCGAGCAGTACTTC. The encoded protein is CASSGLTSGGEQYF.

The rearrangement links TRBV10-3 to TRBJ2-1; TRBD2 might be the D (6 bases). The CDR3 extends over 13 amino acids. Germline V gives CDR1 ENHRY, CDR2 SYGVKD. Trimming took 6 bases from V and 8 from J, leaving 14 bases between them. Here the CDR3 reads CAISLTSTDEQFF. DNA of the CDR3: TGTGCCATCAGCCTTACTAGCACCGATGAGCAGTTCTTC.

The CDR3 region is CASSLGTAGELFF. The DNA for the CDR3 is TGTGCCAGCAGCTTAGGGACGGCCGGGGAGCTGTTTTTT. The chain joins TRBV7-9 to TRBJ2-2; D is undetermined. The CDR3 consists of 13 residues. The germline V and J ends were trimmed by 1 base and 6 bases, with 6 bases remaining between them. Looked up from germline, CDR1 is SEHNR and CDR2 is FQNEAQ (reference sequence).

The chain uses TRBV27 and TRBJ2-7, with D hard to call. Per germline, CDR1 MNHEY and CDR2 SMNVEV (reference sequence). CDR3 length: 11 residues. Trimming pared 4 bases from V and 7 bases from J, leaving 8 bases between. CDR3 sequence: CASSYGTEQYF. The CDR3, as DNA: TGTGCCAGCAGTTATGGAACAGAGCAGTACTTC.

This rearrangement joins TRBV7-9 to TRBJ1-1; D not certain. V was clipped by 4 bases and J by 1 base, with 19 bases between them. CDR1 is SEHNR, CDR2 FQNEAQ, per germline (reference sequence). The CDR3 runs 17 residues. Written as DNA, the CDR3 is TGTGCCAGCAGCTCCCGGGCGGGCCCCGGGAGGAACACTGAAGCTTTCTTT. This translates into CASSSRAGPGRNTEAFF.

The rearrangement uses TRBV30 and TRBJ2-7; 8 nucleotides match TRBD1. Trimming removed 0 bases from V and 2 bases from J; junction bases left unmatched: 3. Germline lookup yields CDR1 GTSNPN and CDR2 SVGIG (reference sequence). The CDR3 has 14 amino acids. The CDR3 spells CAWSVLRGPYEQYF. The DNA of the CDR3 is TGTGCCTGGAGTGTACTCAGGGGGCCCTACGAGCAGTACTTC.

The chain links TRBV28 to TRBJ2-3; 13 bases are shared with TRBD2. With 6 bases clipped from V and 6 bases from J, the junction kept 9 bases outside the gene matches. Germline V lookup: CDR1 MDHEN, CDR2 SYDVKM. The length of the CDR3 is 16 residues. CDR3 protein: CASRLRTSGRVDTQYF. The CDR3 nucleotides are TGTGCCAGCAGACTACGGACTAGCGGGAGAGTTGATACGCAGTATTTT.

The J gene is TRBJ2-7, the V gene TRBV5-1, with D maybe TRBD1 (5 bases). V lost 0 bases to trimming and J lost 7 bases, with 17 bases between them. The CDR3 is 15 amino acids. Looked up from germline, CDR1 is SGHRS and CDR2 is YFSETQ. CDR3 nucleotides: TGCGCCAGCAGCTTGGCTGGTACCAGGGTGGAGGAGCAGTACTTC. This encodes CASSLAGTRVEEQYF.

This clone came up a few times. This chain links TRBV7-2 with TRBJ2-5; no clear D gene. V lost 0 bases, J lost 0 bases, and 5 bases lay in between. The CDR3 totals 14 residues. The germline gives CDR1 SGHTA, CDR2 FQGNSA. CDR3 coding DNA: TGTGCCAGCAGCTTAGCTGGAGACCAAGAGACCCAGTACTTC. This encodes CASSLAGDQETQYF.

This clone has only one observation. Other DNA sequences in this specimen translate into the identical CDR3. This sequence joins TRBV18 and TRBJ2-5, with D tentatively TRBD1 (5 bases). V lost 2 bases, J lost 2 bases, and 6 bases lay in between. The CDR3 contains 13 residues. Germline V CDR1 and CDR2: KGHSH, LQKENI. The CDR3 sequence: CASSPSGQETQYF. CDR3 DNA sequence: TGTGCCAGCTCACCATCAGGGCAAGAGACCCAGTACTTC.

V usage is TRBV27 and J usage is TRBJ2-7, with TRBD1 matching 8 bases. Looked up from germline, CDR1 is MNHEY and CDR2 is SMNVEV (reference sequence). This CDR3 contains 15 residues. Trimming cost V 2 bases and J 3 bases; bases outside gene matches: 6. Here the CDR3 reads CASSLNPGQVYEQYF. DNA for the CDR3: TGTGCCAGCAGTTTAAATCCGGGACAGGTCTACGAGCAGTACTTC.